The present TCR beta chain was sequenced within a study of shared clonotypes between healthy human individuals. CD45RO-negative cells were positively selected for CCR7, leaving out terminally differentiated effector memory CD45RA+ cells. V trimming: 1 base; J trimming: 7 bases; junction bases outside the gene matches: 12. The CDR3 runs to 17 residues. CDR1 and CDR2 from the germline V gene are SGHDN and FVKESK. TCRdb keeps only in-frame clones here, not all; method: immunoSEQ multiplex PCR. The sample includes around 1.9 million clones, under 95% of them seen just once. This clone was recorded once. Input material: naive CD8+ T cells from PBMCs. V and J are TRBV14 and TRBJ2-2; 7 bases are a match to TRBD2. This receptor was taken from a man between 18 and 35 years old in good health. Some clones in this sample may be carry-over from other donors' samples. CDR3 in amino acids: CASSQVQRGGVGGELFF. As DNA, the CDR3 is TGTGCCAGCAGCCAAGTACAACGGGGAGGGGTAGGCGGGGAGCTGTTTTTT.